Below, 21 T cell receptor beta chains from the same sample are listed, as sequenced in a study of cytomegalovirus exposure and HLA in healthy donors. TCRdb's table, derived via immunoSEQ multiplex PCR, lists solely in-frame clones and lacks some. The table shows about 110,000 clones, with around 85% occurring only once. The sequencing sample was made of PBMCs. All receptors derive from a woman under 30 in good health and CMV-seronegative.

The rearrangement joins TRBV6-6 to TRBJ2-7, with a possible D match to TRBD1 (6 bases). Germline V gene lookup returns CDR1 MNHNY and CDR2 SVGAGI (reference sequence). Between the trimmed V and J ends, which lost 6 bases and 1 base, there was a span of 10 bases. This CDR3 has 13 residues. The DNA for the CDR3 is TGTGCCAGCAGGGGGGACATTTCCTACGAGCAGTACTTC. It encodes CASRGDISYEQYF.

This clone was recorded only once. The chain links TRBV6-1 to TRBJ1-1; no definite D call. V gave up 1 base and J gave up 6 bases, with 15 bases separating them. The CDR3 has 15 amino acids. CDR1 MNHNS and CDR2 SASEGT come from the germline V gene. This CDR3 is CASSEVRMVRSEAFF. For the CDR3, the DNA is TGTGCCAGCAGTGAAGTAAGGATGGTCAGGTCTGAAGCTTTCTTT.

The chain is built from TRBV30 and TRBJ1-6, with TRBD1 matching 10 bases. With V trimmed by 0 bases and J by 0 bases, 8 bases remained unmatched. CDR3 size: 19 residues. Germline V gives CDR1 GTSNPN, CDR2 SVGIG (reference sequence). The CDR3 loop is CAWSVGRTGGLSYNSPLHF. CDR3 nucleotides: TGTGCCTGGAGTGTCGGCCGGACAGGGGGACTCTCCTATAATTCACCCCTCCACTTT.

The chain couples TRBV5-1 to TRBJ1-2; 7 nucleotides align to TRBD1. V shed 2 bases and J 6 bases; nucleotides not matched to a gene: 1. Germline V gives CDR1 SGHRS, CDR2 YFSETQ. CDR3 length equals 12 residues. The CDR3 spells CASSFTGDGYTF. CDR3 nucleotides: TGCGCCAGCAGCTTTACAGGGGATGGCTACACCTTC.

The CDR3 here is CASSSQTGADSPLHF. The DNA for the CDR3 is TGTGCCAGCAGCTCCCAGACAGGGGCGGATTCACCCCTCCACTTT. The chain combines TRBV5-6 with TRBJ1-6; 8 bases fit TRBD1. V was pared by 3 bases and J by 8 bases, with 7 bases of the junction left unmatched. The length of the CDR3 is 15 residues. Germline lookup yields CDR1 SGHDT and CDR2 YYEEEE. Full variable domain (rest looked up from reference TRBV5-6 and TRBJ1-6): DAGVTQSPTHLIKTRGQQVTLRCSPKSGHDTVSWYQQALGQGPQFIFQYYEEEERQRGNFPDRFSGHQFPNYSSELNVNALLLGDSALYLCASSSQTGADSPLHFGNGTRLTVT.

The chain combines TRBV13 with TRBJ2-3; 8 bases fit TRBD2. Unmatched junction bases numbered 10, after V lost 1 base and J lost 4 bases. The CDR3 runs to 17 residues. CDR1 and CDR2 from the germline V gene are PRHDT and FYEKMQ (reference sequence). CDR3 sequence reads: CASSLATSGLRADTQYF. In nucleotides, the CDR3 is TGTGCCAGCAGCTTAGCAACTAGCGGATTACGGGCAGATACGCAGTATTTT. Full variable domain (rest looked up from reference TRBV13 and TRBJ2-3): AAGVIQSPRHLIKEKRETATLKCYPIPRHDTVYWYQQGPGQDPQFLISFYEKMQSDKGSIPDRFSAQQFSDYHSELNMSSLELGDSALYFCASSLATSGLRADTQYFGPGTRLTVL.

This clone has just one count. The CDR3 DNA sequence: TGTGCCAGCAGTGAACTAGCGGGGGCCTACGAGCAGTACTTC. Translated, it gives CASSELAGAYEQYF. The chain is built from TRBV6-1 and TRBJ2-7; 10 nucleotides line up with TRBD2. V dropped 2 bases and J dropped 2; count of bases not matched to a gene: 0. Looked up from germline, CDR1 is MNHNS and CDR2 is SASEGT. The CDR3 contains 14 residues.

This chain links TRBV7-2 with TRBJ2-7, with D possibly matching TRBD1 (6 bases). Looked up from germline, CDR1 is SGHTA and CDR2 is FQGNSA. V was shortened by 8 bases and J by 5 bases, with 22 bases between the two germline ends. This CDR3 is built from 15 residues. CDR3 DNA sequence: TGTGCCAGCCTTCCTCTCAGGGGCCTGGGGGACGAGCAGTACTTC. Residues: CASLPLRGLGDEQYF.

This clone has more than one count but fewer than ten. The chain links TRBV6-5 to TRBJ1-6, with TRBD1 as a possible D gene (6 bases). Looked up from germline, CDR1 is MNHEY and CDR2 is SVGAGI. CDR3 length: 14 amino acids. The V end lost 6 bases, the J end lost 10 bases, and 16 bases lay between the germline ends. The CDR3 spells CASRPGVLRSPLHF. The DNA for the CDR3 is TGTGCCAGCAGACCAGGGGTTTTGAGGTCACCCCTCCACTTT.

Here the CDR3 reads CASSLLGQGDEKLFF. The CDR3 DNA follows: TGTGCCAGCAGCTTGCTGGGACAGGGTGATGAAAAACTGTTTTTT. The chain recombines TRBV5-4 with TRBJ1-4; 9 bases are a match to TRBD1. The CDR3 loop spans 15 amino acids. J gave up 6 bases and V 1 base, and 4 bases lay outside the gene matches. Looked up from germline, CDR1 is SGHNT and CDR2 is YYREEE (reference sequence).

The gene calls are TRBV28 and TRBJ1-2, with D possibly TRBD1 on 6 matching bases. Germline lookup yields CDR1 MDHEN and CDR2 SYDVKM. The CDR3 runs 15 residues. Trimming cost V 4 bases and J 2 bases, with 14 bases left between them. CDR3 amino acids: CASSSPGAENYGYTF. DNA of the CDR3: TGTGCCAGCAGTTCCCCAGGGGCCGAGAACTATGGCTACACCTTC.

The CDR3 region is CASSAPGTGDYEQYF. CDR3 DNA: TGTGCCAGCAGCGCGCCCGGGACAGGGGACTACGAGCAGTACTTC. V usage is TRBV9 and J usage is TRBJ2-7; 10 bases agree with TRBD1. Trimming took 3 bases from V and 3 from J; bases not matched to a gene: 6. The CDR3 is 15 residues long. The V gene's germline CDR1 is SGDLS and CDR2 YYNGEE.

The V gene is TRBV7-9, the J gene TRBJ2-7, with 8 positions matching TRBD1. Germline-derived CDR1 and CDR2 are SEHNR and FQNEAQ (reference sequence). V dropped 4 bases and J dropped 3; count of bases not matched to a gene: 5. The CDR3 covers 14 residues. CDR3 in DNA: TGTGCCAGCAGCTCGGAGACAGGGGACTACGAGCAGTACTTC. It is translated as CASSSETGDYEQYF.

The V gene is TRBV30, the J gene TRBJ1-1; D not resolved. Trimming removed 2 bases from V and 1 base from J, with 8 bases in between. The CDR3 has 13 residues. In germline, CDR1 is GTSNPN, CDR2 SVGIG (reference sequence). The CDR3 loop is CAWSRSGNTEAFF. The DNA of the CDR3 is TGTGCCTGGAGTCGTTCGGGGAACACTGAAGCTTTCTTT.

The V gene is TRBV11-2, the J gene TRBJ2-7; 8 nucleotides agree with TRBD2. V was pared by 6 bases and J by 3 bases, with 19 bases of the junction left unmatched. CDR1 is SGHAT and CDR2 is FQNNGV in the germline V gene. This CDR3 is 18 amino acids long. The CDR3 bases are TGTGCCAGCAGTCCTAACAGACGAAAAGCGGGGGAGAACTACGAGCAGTACTTC. Residues: CASSPNRRKAGENYEQYF.

V and J are TRBV29-1 and TRBJ1-2, with D possibly being TRBD1 (6 bases). This CDR3 region has 12 residues. The V end was cut by 3 bases, the J end by 4 bases, with 9 bases between. Germline CDR1 SQVTM, CDR2 ANQGSEA. The CDR3 DNA reads TGCAGCGTTGATCAGGGGAGCTATGGCTACACCTTC. Its protein is CSVDQGSYGYTF.

The chain combines TRBV7-9 with TRBJ2-7; weak D call: TRBD1 (5 bases). From germline, CDR1 is SEHNR and CDR2 FQNEAQ (reference sequence). The CDR3 runs 17 residues. V was pared by 1 base and J by 1 base, with 17 bases between. CDR3 bases: TGTGCCAGCAGCTTAGTCCCTAGGACAACCTTTTCCTACGAGCAGTACTTC. Translation: CASSLVPRTTFSYEQYF.

V is TRBV6-4 and J is TRBJ1-3, with TRBD1 as a possible D gene (6 bases). V lost 2 bases and J lost 1, with 6 bases in between. The CDR3 extends over 14 amino acids. Germline loops: CDR1 MRHNA, CDR2 SNTAGT. The CDR3 region is CASSDGTSGNTIYF. CDR3 DNA: TGTGCCAGCAGTGACGGGACATCTGGAAACACCATATATTTT.

The rearrangement links TRBV9 to TRBJ2-3; 8 bases match TRBD1. The V segment lost 4 bases and the J segment 6 bases; nucleotides outside the gene matches: 4. Germline CDR1 reads SGDLS; CDR2 reads YYNGEE. The CDR3 covers 13 residues. As DNA, the CDR3 is TGTGCCAGCAGCATGACAGGGGCGGATACGCAGTATTTT. As protein: CASSMTGADTQYF.

With regard to this clone: This CDR3 fails to terminate in the conserved phenylalanine or tryptophan, so it likely reflects a read error. No DNA is shown, since the ends of the CDR3 on it are uncertain; the CDR3 is the one TCRdb lists. The chain combines TRBV7-6 with TRBJ2-7; whether TRBD2, the table's D call, matches the DNA was not checked. Germline CDR1 is SGHVS and CDR2 is FNYEAQ. With termini counted, the CDR3 has 9 amino acids. CDR3 amino acids: CASSLGAGN.

In nucleotides, the CDR3 is TGTGCCAGCTCCCTAAACAATGAGCAGTTCTTC. It encodes CASSLNNEQFF. The rearrangement joins TRBV18 to TRBJ2-1, with D uncertain. Trimming stripped 6 bases from V and 5 bases from J, with 5 bases between. The germline V gene has CDR1 KGHSH and CDR2 LQKENI. The CDR3 runs 11 residues.